Below are 14 T cell receptor beta chains sequenced from a single sample in a study of cytomegalovirus exposure and HLA in healthy donors. PCR involved 60 Vbeta and 13 Jbeta primers. Some clones are missing from TCRdb's copy, which holds only in-frame ones; the method was immunoSEQ multiplex PCR. The sample records 210,000 or so clones, around 88% being singletons. The source material was PBMCs. These receptor sequences come from a woman under 30 in good health and CMV-seronegative.

The chain carries TRBV2 and TRBJ2-3; D is undetermined. The CDR3 spans 14 residues. Germline V gene lookup returns CDR1 SNHLY and CDR2 FYNNEI. Trimming removed 7 bases from V and 0 bases from J, with 11 bases in between. The CDR3 bases are TGTGCCAGCAATTCCCTAACTAGCACAGATACGCAGTATTTT. It translates to CASNSLTSTDTQYF.

The chain combines TRBV6-1 with TRBJ2-1; no reliable D call. The V end was cut by 5 bases, the J end by 6 bases, with 11 bases between. Germline V gives CDR1 MNHNS, CDR2 SASEGT. CDR3 size: 13 residues. CDR3 coding DNA: TGTGCCAGCAGTAGGTCCTCGGGCAATGAGCAGTTCTTC. Residues: CASSRSSGNEQFF.

This CDR3 reads CASSVGTALYEQYF. CDR3 bases: TGTGCCAGCAGCGTAGGGACAGCACTCTACGAGCAGTACTTC. The V call is TRBV9, the J call TRBJ2-7; D perhaps matches TRBD1 (6 bases). V lost 0 bases and J 3 bases, leaving 10 bases between the germline ends. The CDR3 consists of 14 residues. Germline CDR1 and CDR2: SGDLS and YYNGEE.

The chain employs TRBV6-5 and TRBJ2-1; 8 nucleotides agree with TRBD1. J gave up 2 bases and V 5 bases, and 5 bases lay outside the gene matches. The CDR3 consists of 15 residues. The germline gives CDR1 MNHEY, CDR2 SVGAGI. CDR3 coding DNA: TGTGCCAGCAGTAGTGGACAGGGACCCTACAATGAGCAGTTCTTC. It yields the protein CASSSGQGPYNEQFF.

The chain has TRBV11-2 and TRBJ1-2, with D hard to call. CDR3 length: 19 amino acids. Between the trimmed V and J ends, which lost 1 base and 0 bases, there was a span of 21 bases. Germline CDR1 SGHAT, CDR2 FQNNGV. CDR3 DNA: TGTGCCAGCAGCTTAGGGTCTGGCAGAACCATATCAGCTAACTATGGCTACACCTTC. Amino acid sequence: CASSLGSGRTISANYGYTF. Combining the CDR3 with reference TRBV11-2 and TRBJ1-2 gives the whole variable domain EAGVAQSPRYKIIEKRQSVAFWCNPISGHATLYWYQQILGQGPKLLIQFQNNGVVDDSQLPKDRFSAERLKGVDSTLKIQPAKLEDSAVYLCASSLGSGRTISANYGYTFGSGTRLTVV.

There are a few counts of this clone. The chain employs TRBV5-1 and TRBJ2-1; TRBD2 aligns across 11 bases. The CDR3 totals 15 residues. The ends lost 5 bases at V and 8 bases at J; junction bases unmatched: 9. CDR1 SGHRS and CDR2 YFSETQ come from the germline V gene. CDR3 residues: CASRFLAGGGDEQFF. For the CDR3, the DNA is TGCGCCAGCAGATTTCTAGCGGGGGGCGGGGATGAGCAGTTCTTC.

The chain is built from TRBV7-9 and TRBJ1-1; TRBD1 matches 8 bases. The V gene end was trimmed by 4 bases and the J gene end by 2 bases; junction bases not matched to a gene: 3. CDR3 length: 14 residues. The V gene's germline CDR1 is SEHNR and CDR2 FQNEAQ (reference sequence). CDR3 in DNA: TGTGCCAGCAGCTCGACAGGGGCTAACACTGAAGCTTTCTTT. It codes for CASSSTGANTEAFF.

The V call is TRBV5-1, the J call TRBJ1-4; 7 bases fit TRBD1. Trimming at V came to 4 bases and at J to 3 bases, leaving 6 bases not matched to a gene. The CDR3 is 15 residues long. Germline V gene data show CDR1 as SGHRS and CDR2 as YFSETQ. CDR3 sequence: CASSAGGSANEKLFF. The CDR3 DNA follows: TGCGCCAGCAGCGCAGGGGGTTCGGCTAATGAAAAACTGTTTTTT. The full variable domain, in which reference TRBV5-1 and TRBJ1-4 provide the parts outside the CDR3, is KAGVTQTPRYLIKTRGQQVTLSCSPISGHRSVSWYQQTPGQGLQFLFEYFSETQRNKGNFPGRFSGRQFSNSRSEMNVSTLELGDSALYLCASSAGGSANEKLFFGSGTQLSVL.

The chain uses TRBV11-2 and TRBJ2-7; a possible D gene is TRBD2 (6 bases). CDR1 is SGHAT and CDR2 is FQNNGV in the germline V gene. The CDR3 covers 13 residues. V dropped 0 bases and J dropped 6 bases, with 9 bases sitting between them. CDR3 sequence (DNA): TGTGCCAGCAGCTTAGATTTGGGGGGCGAGCAGTACTTC. Translating gives CASSLDLGGEQYF.

This rearrangement joins TRBV6-5 to TRBJ2-7; D unresolved. The CDR3 contains 14 residues. The V gene's germline CDR1 is MNHEY and CDR2 SVGAGI. Trimming left V 6 bases short and J 6 bases short, with 18 bases between. CDR3 sequence reads: CASSHSLTRGEQYF. The CDR3 DNA is TGTGCCAGCAGCCATAGCCTGACCCGTGGCGAGCAGTACTTC.

The rearrangement links TRBV4-2 to TRBJ1-1; no firm D call. Germline assignment: CDR1 LGHNA and CDR2 YNFKEQ. CDR3 length: 14 amino acids. V lost 1 base to trimming and J lost 1 base, with 7 bases between them. This CDR3 is CASSQARQNTEAFF. In nucleotides, the CDR3 is TGTGCCAGCAGCCAAGCCCGACAGAACACTGAAGCTTTCTTT.

This rearrangement joins TRBV5-5 to TRBJ2-7, with 9 positions matching TRBD1. With V trimmed by 0 bases and J by 7 bases, 14 bases remained unmatched. CDR1 is SGHKS and CDR2 is YYEKEE in the germline V gene (reference sequence). There are 17 residues in the CDR3. Here the CDR3 reads CASSLGANPGQGREQYF. CDR3 in DNA: TGTGCCAGCAGCTTGGGGGCTAACCCGGGACAGGGTCGTGAGCAGTACTTC.

This sequence joins TRBV13 and TRBJ2-7; a weak D match, TRBD1 (6 bases). The germline gives CDR1 PRHDT, CDR2 FYEKMQ (reference sequence). CDR3 size: 14 residues. V lost 6 bases, J lost 2 bases, and 14 bases lay in between. The CDR3: CASSLGHHPYEQYF. Here the CDR3 DNA reads TGTGCCAGCAGTTTGGGACATCATCCCTACGAGCAGTACTTC.

The J gene is TRBJ2-3, the V gene TRBV4-3, with 9 bases identical to TRBD2. The germline V gene encodes CDR1 LGHNA and CDR2 YSLEER. This CDR3 is 16 amino acids long. Trimming cost V 0 bases and J 6 bases; bases outside gene matches: 7. The CDR3: CASSQDGLLAGDTQYF. CDR3 DNA: TGCGCCAGCAGCCAAGATGGGCTACTAGCGGGCGATACGCAGTATTTT.